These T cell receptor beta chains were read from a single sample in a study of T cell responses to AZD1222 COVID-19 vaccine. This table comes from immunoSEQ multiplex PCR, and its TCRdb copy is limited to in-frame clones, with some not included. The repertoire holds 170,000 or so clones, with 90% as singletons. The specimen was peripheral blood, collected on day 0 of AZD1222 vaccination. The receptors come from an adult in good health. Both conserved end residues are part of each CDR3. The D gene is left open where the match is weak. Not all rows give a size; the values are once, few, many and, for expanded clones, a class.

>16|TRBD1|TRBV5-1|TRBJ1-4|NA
TGCGCCAGCAGCTTGGCCCTGGGACAGGGGGGTGAAAAACTGTTTTTT
CASSLALGQGGEKLFF
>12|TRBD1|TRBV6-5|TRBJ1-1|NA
TGTGCCAGCAGGAGGACAGGTACGGCGGCTTTCTTT
CASRRTGTAAFF
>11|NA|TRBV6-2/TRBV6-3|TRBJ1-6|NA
TGTGCCAGCAGTGGGGGGTCACCCCTCCACTTT
CASSGGSPLHF
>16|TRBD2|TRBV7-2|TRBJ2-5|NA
TGTGCCAGCAGCTTGAGCATAGCGGGGGGGCAAGAGACCCAGTACTTC
CASSLSIAGGQETQYF
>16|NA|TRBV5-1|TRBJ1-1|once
TGCGCCAGCAGCTTGGCCGCACAGGACCGAAACACTGAAGCTTTCTTT
CASSLAAQDRNTEAFF
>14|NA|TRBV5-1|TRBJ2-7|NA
TGCGCCAGCAGCTTGGGGACGCTCGGCTACGAGCAGTACTTC
CASSLGTLGYEQYF
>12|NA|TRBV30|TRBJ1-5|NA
TGTGCCTGGAGTCCGGCAGGGCAGCCCCAGCATTTT
CAWSPAGQPQHF
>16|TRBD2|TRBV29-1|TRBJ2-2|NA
TGCAGCGTTGCCCTAGCGGGGGGGCGGAGCACCGGGGAGCTGTTTTTT
CSVALAGGRSTGELFF
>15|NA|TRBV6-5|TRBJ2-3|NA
TGTGCCAGCAGTTACTCACCTCAGGTAACAGATACGCAGTATTTT
CASSYSPQVTDTQYF
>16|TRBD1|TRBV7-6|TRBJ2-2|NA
TGTGCCAGCAGCCCAGCCACAGGGGTCGAGACCGGGGAGCTGTTTTTT
CASSPATGVETGELFF
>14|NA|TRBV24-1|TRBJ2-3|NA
TGTGCCACCAGTGCGGGGGGCACCGAGGATACGCAGTATTTT
CATSAGGTEDTQYF
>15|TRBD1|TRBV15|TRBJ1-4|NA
TGTGCCACCAGCAGAGCAGGGGGCGGGAATGAAAAACTGTTTTTT
CATSRAGGGNEKLFF
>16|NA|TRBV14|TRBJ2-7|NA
TGTGCCAGCAGCCAAGATTTGGAGTTCGGCTCCTACGAGCAGTACTTC
CASSQDLEFGSYEQYF
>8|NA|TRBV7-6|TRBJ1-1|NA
TGTGCCAGTTTCTGGGCTTTCTTT
CASFWAFF
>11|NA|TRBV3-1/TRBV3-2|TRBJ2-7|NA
TGTGCCAGCAGCCAAAAGGGCGAGCAGTACTTC
CASSQKGEQYF
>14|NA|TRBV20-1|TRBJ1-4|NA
TGCAGTGCTAGTATGGGTTCCCAGGCTGAAAAACTGTTTTTT
CSASMGSQAEKLFF
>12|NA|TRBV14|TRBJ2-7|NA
TGTGCCAGCAGCCAAGTTCCTTACGAGCAGTACTTC
CASSQVPYEQYF
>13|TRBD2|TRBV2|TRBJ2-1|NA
TGTGCCAGCAGGTGGACTAGTGGTAATGAGCAGTTCTTC
CASRWTSGNEQFF
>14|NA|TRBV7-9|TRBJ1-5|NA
TGTGCCAGCAGCTCTACAGGGTTCAATCAGCCCCAGCATTTT
CASSSTGFNQPQHF
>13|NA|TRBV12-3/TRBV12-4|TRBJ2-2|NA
TGTGCCAGCAGTCGGACAGTCCCCGGGGAGCTGTTTTTT
CASSRTVPGELFF
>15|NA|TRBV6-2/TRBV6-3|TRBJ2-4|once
TGTGCCAGCAGTTACTCGGGCCTGGGTGGAAACATTCAGTACTTC
CASSYSGLGGNIQYF
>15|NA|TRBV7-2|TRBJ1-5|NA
TGTGCCAGCAGCTTAGCCCGGCAATTCAATCAGCCCCAGCATTTT
CASSLARQFNQPQHF
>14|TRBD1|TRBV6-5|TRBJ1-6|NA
TGTGCCAGCATCTGGGACAGTTGGAATTCACCCCTCCACTTT
CASIWDSWNSPLHF
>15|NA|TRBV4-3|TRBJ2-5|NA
TGCGCCACCTCCAGAGGGGGGGGGCTCGGAGAGACCCAGTACTTC
CATSRGGGLGETQYF
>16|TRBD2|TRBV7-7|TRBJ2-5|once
TGTGCCAGCAGCTTAGTGTTAGCGGGGGGCCAAGAGACCCAGTACTTC
CASSLVLAGGQETQYF
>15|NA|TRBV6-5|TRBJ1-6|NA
TGTGCCAGCAGGCAGCTCTCGGGGGATAATTCACCCCTCCACTTT
CASRQLSGDNSPLHF
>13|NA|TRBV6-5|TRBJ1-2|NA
TGTGCCAGCAGTTTAGGGGCAGGTTTTGGCTACACCTTC
CASSLGAGFGYTF
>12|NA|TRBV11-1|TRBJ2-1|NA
TGTGCCAGCAGTCCCCAGTACAATGAGCAGTTCTTC
CASSPQYNEQFF
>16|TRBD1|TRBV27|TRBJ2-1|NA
TGTGCCAGCAGTCCCCAACAGGGGATTCTCTTCAATGAGCAGTTCTTC
CASSPQQGILFNEQFF
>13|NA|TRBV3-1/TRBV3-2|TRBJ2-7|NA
TGTGCCAGCAGCCAAGATGGCACCACCGAGCAGTACTTC
CASSQDGTTEQYF
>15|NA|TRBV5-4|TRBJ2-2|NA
TGTGCCAGCAGCTCGGAAGACAAGAACACCGGGGAGCTGTTTTTT
CASSSEDKNTGELFF
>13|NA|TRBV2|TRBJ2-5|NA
TGTGCCAGCAGAGAGGTTAGCCAAGAGACCCAGTACTTC
CASREVSQETQYF
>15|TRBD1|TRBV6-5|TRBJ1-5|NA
TGTGCCAGCATTAAGGACAGGACGAGCAATCAGCCCCAGCATTTT
CASIKDRTSNQPQHF
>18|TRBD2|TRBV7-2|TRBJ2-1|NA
TGTGCCAGCAGCTTAGTTGTGCGGCTAGCGGGGGGGTACAATGAGCAGTTCTTC
CASSLVVRLAGGYNEQFF
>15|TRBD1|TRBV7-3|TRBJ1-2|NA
TGTGCCAGCAGCTTAACGGGGACAGGGGTCTATGGCTACACCTTC
CASSLTGTGVYGYTF
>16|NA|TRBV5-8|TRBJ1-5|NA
TGTGCCAGCAGCTTGGACAGCGGGTATAGCAATCAGCCCCAGCATTTT
CASSLDSGYSNQPQHF
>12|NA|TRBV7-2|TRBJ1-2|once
TGTGCCAGCACCTGGGGCAACTATGGCTACACCTTC
CASTWGNYGYTF
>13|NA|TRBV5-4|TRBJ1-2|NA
TGTGCCAGCAGCTTGGCCTTCAGGGGAGACTACACCTTC
CASSLAFRGDYTF
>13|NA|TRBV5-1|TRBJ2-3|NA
TGCGCCAGCAGCCCGGATAGGATAGATACGCAGTATTTT
CASSPDRIDTQYF
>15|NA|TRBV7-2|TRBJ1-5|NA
TGTGCCAGCAGCTCTGACAAGAGTCCAAATCAGCCCCAGCATTTT
CASSSDKSPNQPQHF
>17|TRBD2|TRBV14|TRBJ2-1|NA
TGTGCCAGCAGCCAAGATCTAAGCGGGACTTACTACAATGAGCAGTTCTTC
CASSQDLSGTYYNEQFF
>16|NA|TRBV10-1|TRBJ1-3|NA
TGCGCCACCCCCCGCGGGGGGGCGCCCTCCGGAAACACCATATATTTT
CATPRGGAPSGNTIYF
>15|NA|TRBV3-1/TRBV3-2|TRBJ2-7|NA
TGTGCCAGCAGCCTCGGATGGGGGCAAGCCTACGAGCAGTACTTC
CASSLGWGQAYEQYF
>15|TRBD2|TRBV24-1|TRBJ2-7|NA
TGTGCCACCAGTGTTCCCCCGGGGGGGAGTTACGAGCAGTACTTC
CATSVPPGGSYEQYF
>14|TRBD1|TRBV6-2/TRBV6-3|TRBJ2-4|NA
TGTGCCAGCAGTCGACAGGGGCTCCAAAACATTCAGTACTTC
CASSRQGLQNIQYF
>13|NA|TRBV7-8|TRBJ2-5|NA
TGTGCCAGCAGCAGGGGGGGCCGGGAGACCCAGTACTTC
CASSRGGRETQYF
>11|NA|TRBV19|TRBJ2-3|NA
TGTGCCAGTAGCAACACAGATACGCAGTATTTT
CASSNTDTQYF
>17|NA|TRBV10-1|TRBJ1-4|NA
TGCGCCAGAAAAGATATCATACTTCCACAAGGTAATGAAAAACTGTTTTTT
CARKDIILPQGNEKLFF